This T cell receptor (beta chain) was captured by sequencing in a study of cytomegalovirus exposure and HLA in healthy donors. In regard to this clone: Its target is unknown.

Points from the study as a whole: A previous analysis found most TCR beta V segments productive roughly 87% or roughly 30% of the time.

The V gene's germline CDR1 is SGHAT and CDR2 FQNNGV. V was shortened by 5 bases and J by 9 bases, with 14 bases between the two germline ends. The CDR3 is 13 residues long. The PCR used 60 Vbeta and 13 Jbeta primers. Only in-frame clones appear in the TCRdb table, and some are missing; sequencing was by immunoSEQ multiplex PCR. The repertoire holds about 97,000 clones, roughly 70% seen once, with less than 11% in the top ten. The rearrangement joins TRBV11-2 to TRBJ2-1, with D possibly matching TRBD2 (5 bases). The sequence came from a man between 50 and 59 years old in good health and CMV-seronegative. The specimen sequenced was PBMCs. Here the CDR3 DNA reads TGTGCCAGCAGCACCGATCGGGGTTTTGAGCAGTTCTTC. This encodes CASSTDRGFEQFF.